This TCR beta chain was obtained from a study of T cell responses to AZD1222 COVID-19 vaccine. Study-level results: Dominant at 160-218 and 743-854, vaccine-associated CD4 TCRs also spanned spike. The study sampled repertoires only after the peak T cell response. Among the donors, most were white British and more were female, and clonal diversity was possibly underestimated. Increased Spike-specific TCR breadth and depth were observed after two AZD1222 doses.

Profiled with immunoSEQ multiplex PCR; TCRdb holds only in-frame clones, not every one. The sample has 240,000 or so clones, approximately 93% seen once. As regards this clone: Its antigen remains unidentified.

Material: peripheral blood, obtained on day 0 of AZD1222 vaccination. This receptor was taken from an adult in good health.

The CDR3 DNA sequence: TGTGCCACCAGCACCGCCGGCGGGGGCTACACCTTC. Translation gives CATSTAGGGYTF. The V gene is TRBV27, the J gene TRBJ1-2; D is unclear. V lost 10 bases, J lost 8 bases, and 17 bases lay in between. The CDR3 sequence is 12 residues long. Germline V gene lookup returns CDR1 MNHEY and CDR2 SMNVEV (reference sequence).